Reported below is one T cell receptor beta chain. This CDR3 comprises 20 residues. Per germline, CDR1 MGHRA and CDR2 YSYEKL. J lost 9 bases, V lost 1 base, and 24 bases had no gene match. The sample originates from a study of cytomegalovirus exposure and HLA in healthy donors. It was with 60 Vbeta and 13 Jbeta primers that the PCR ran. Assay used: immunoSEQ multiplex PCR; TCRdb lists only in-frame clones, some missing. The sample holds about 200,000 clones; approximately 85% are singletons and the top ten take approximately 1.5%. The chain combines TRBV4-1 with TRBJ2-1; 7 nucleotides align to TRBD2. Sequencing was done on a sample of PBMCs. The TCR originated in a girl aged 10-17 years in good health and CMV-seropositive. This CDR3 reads CASSQGRGLGERGRRGEQFF. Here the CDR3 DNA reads TGCGCCAGCAGCCAAGGGAGGGGACTGGGAGAGCGGGGAAGAAGGGGTGAGCAGTTCTTC.